The 31 T cell receptor beta chains below were found in one sample sequenced in a study of blood T cell repertoires in COVID-19. The assay was immunoSEQ multiplex PCR, and TCRdb's table has in-frame clones only and misses some. This table holds 200,000 or so clones, about four fifths found once. Sequenced sample: PBMCs or T cells enriched from blood (not recorded which). The receptors were gathered from a woman aged 45-65 years who had been exposed to COVID-19.

This clone appeared a few times. The chain carries TRBV6-6 and TRBJ1-6; 7 positions agree with TRBD1. The CDR3 is made up of 14 amino acids. The V segment lost 2 bases and the J segment 5 bases; nucleotides outside the gene matches: 0. Germline CDR1 and CDR2: MNHNY and SVGAGI (reference sequence). CDR3 nucleotide sequence: TGTGCCAGCAGTTACGGGACAGATAATTCACCCCTCCACTTT. Amino acids: CASSYGTDNSPLHF.

J is TRBJ2-1 and V is TRBV11-2, with D perhaps matching TRBD2 (5 bases). The CDR3 sequence is 15 residues long. Trimming removed 1 base from V and 7 bases from J, with 14 bases in between. The V gene's germline CDR1 is SGHAT and CDR2 FQNNGV. DNA for the CDR3: TGTGCCAGCAGCTTAGGGGAGTTTCGTGGGAATGAGCAGTTCTTC. As protein: CASSLGEFRGNEQFF. The full variable domain, with the rest looked up from reference TRBV11-2 and TRBJ2-1, is EAGVAQSPRYKIIEKRQSVAFWCNPISGHATLYWYQQILGQGPKLLIQFQNNGVVDDSQLPKDRFSAERLKGVDSTLKIQPAKLEDSAVYLCASSLGEFRGNEQFFGPGTRLTVL.

The rearrangement joins TRBV9 to TRBJ1-4; 8 bases are shared with TRBD1. Trimming at V came to 2 bases and at J to 7 bases, leaving 7 bases not matched to a gene. The V gene's germline CDR1 is SGDLS and CDR2 YYNGEE. CDR3 length: 15 amino acids. The CDR3 spells CASSVTGTGSEKLFF. In nucleotides, the CDR3 is TGTGCCAGCAGCGTTACAGGGACAGGAAGTGAAAAACTGTTTTTT.

The chain uses TRBV12-3 or TRBV12-4 and TRBJ1-6; 7 bases fit TRBD1. The CDR3 has 12 residues. V shed 3 bases and J 10 bases; nucleotides not matched to a gene: 0. CDR3 DNA: TGTGCCAGCAGTTTGACAGGGTCACCCCTCCACTTT. This encodes CASSLTGSPLHF.

The rearrangement joins TRBV9 to TRBJ1-1, with a weak D call TRBD1 (6 bases). The CDR3 covers 14 residues. The V end lost 2 bases, the J end lost 4 bases, and 12 bases lay between the germline ends. Looked up from germline, CDR1 is SGDLS and CDR2 is YYNGEE. For the CDR3, the DNA is TGTGCCAGCAGCGTCGGGGGGGCGGGCACTGAAGCTTTCTTT. This translates into CASSVGGAGTEAFF.

The chain recombines TRBV6-2 or TRBV6-3 with TRBJ1-1, with D unclear. V was clipped by 2 bases and J by 10 bases, with 11 bases between them. The CDR3 runs 12 residues. Per germline, CDR1 MNHEY and CDR2 SVGEGT. Written as DNA, the CDR3 is TGTGCCAGCAGTTACCCGACCTCAGGAGCTTTCTTT. Its translation is CASSYPTSGAFF.

This sequence joins TRBV28 and TRBJ2-7; 12 nucleotides match TRBD2. CDR3 size: 15 residues. V gave up 4 bases and J gave up 4 bases; unmatched junction bases: 5. Germline CDR1 reads MDHEN; CDR2 reads SYDVKM. CDR3 sequence: CASSSAGTSGYEQYF. CDR3 coding DNA: TGTGCCAGCAGTTCAGCCGGGACTAGCGGGTACGAGCAGTACTTC.

V gene TRBV29-1 combines with J gene TRBJ2-7; D is undetermined. The CDR3 consists of 12 residues. Germline CDR1 is SQVTM and CDR2 is ANQGSEA. Trimming cost V 7 bases and J 0 bases, with 10 bases left between them. CDR3 nucleotide sequence: TGCAGCGGGGGAACCAGCTCCTACGAGCAGTACTTC. Protein sequence: CSGGTSSYEQYF.

The rearrangement uses TRBV6-5 and TRBJ1-1; D is unresolved. From germline, CDR1 is MNHEY and CDR2 SVGAGI. The ends were cut back, 5 bases at V and 5 bases at J, with 12 bases in the middle. This CDR3 has 13 residues. Here the CDR3 DNA reads TGTGCCAGCAGTAAGTCACTGATGACTGAAGCTTTCTTT. Encoded protein: CASSKSLMTEAFF.

The rearrangement joins TRBV7-3 to TRBJ1-1; perhaps TRBD1 as D (6 bases). The CDR3 length is 13 residues. Trimming removed 4 bases from V and 3 bases from J, with 9 bases in between. CDR1 and CDR2 (germline): SGHTA, FQGTGA. The CDR3 protein is CASSYRADTEAFF. The DNA for the CDR3 is TGTGCCAGCAGCTACAGGGCAGACACTGAAGCTTTCTTT.

The chain uses TRBV11-3 and TRBJ2-7, with D perhaps matching TRBD1 (7 bases). Per the germline V gene, CDR1 is SGHNT and CDR2 is YENEEA. Trimming took 4 bases from V and 6 from J, leaving 13 bases between them. The CDR3 runs 13 residues. CDR3 region: CASSSGGPSEQYF. The CDR3 DNA reads as TGTGCCAGCAGCTCAGGGGGGCCGAGCGAGCAGTACTTC.

The V call is TRBV29-1, the J call TRBJ1-2, with no clear D. The germline gives CDR1 SQVTM, CDR2 ANQGSEA. V lost 2 bases to trimming and J lost 8 bases, with 9 bases between them. The CDR3 covers 11 residues. DNA of the CDR3: TGCAGCGTTGAACGAGGGAAAGGCTACACCTTC. This encodes CSVERGKGYTF.

The CDR3 region is CASRLQTGQAFF. The CDR3 DNA reads as TGTGCCAGCAGACTACAGACAGGGCAAGCTTTCTTT. The V gene is TRBV6-1, the J gene TRBJ1-1; 7 bases are a match to TRBD1. The trim removed 6 bases at V and 9 bases at J, leaving 7 bases unmatched. Germline loops: CDR1 MNHNS, CDR2 SASEGT. This CDR3 is built from 12 residues.

The rearrangement links TRBV10-3 to TRBJ2-2; the match to TRBD1 covers 8 bases. Germline CDR1 ENHRY, CDR2 SYGVKD. The CDR3 covers 15 residues. V was pared by 8 bases and J by 0 bases, with 5 bases of the junction left unmatched. CDR3 sequence (DNA): TGTGCCATCGGCCCGGACAGGGCGAACACCGGGGAGCTGTTTTTT. Translating gives CAIGPDRANTGELFF.

The CDR3 loop reads CASSPGQGNTGELFF. The CDR3 nucleotides read TGTGCCAGCAGCCCCGGACAGGGGAACACCGGGGAGCTGTTTTTT. The chain recombines TRBV6-2 or TRBV6-3 with TRBJ2-2; 8 bases are shared with TRBD1. V gave up 6 bases and J gave up 1 base; unmatched junction bases: 4. This CDR3 is 15 amino acids long. The V gene's germline CDR1 is MNHEY and CDR2 SVGEGT.

V usage is TRBV7-2 and J usage is TRBJ1-6; the D is unclear. The CDR3 runs to 14 residues. Germline V CDR1 and CDR2: SGHTA, FQGNSA. The V gene lost 6 bases and the J gene lost 7 bases, with 13 bases spanning the gap. The CDR3 reads CASSPNFLNSPLHF. The CDR3, as DNA: TGTGCCAGCAGTCCCAACTTTCTCAATTCACCCCTCCACTTT.

The CDR3: CASSGRDSNYGYTF. The CDR3 nucleotides are TGTGCCAGCAGTGGCCGGGACAGTAACTATGGCTACACCTTC. The chain carries TRBV2 and TRBJ1-2; TRBD1 aligns across 7 bases. The V and J ends lost 4 bases and 1 base, in that order; junction bases with no gene match: 3. The CDR3 is 14 residues long. Germline lookup yields CDR1 SNHLY and CDR2 FYNNEI.

The chain combines TRBV6-5 with TRBJ1-4; 9 bases agree with TRBD1. This CDR3 is built from 15 residues. Germline CDR1 is MNHEY and CDR2 is SVGAGI. The ends lost 5 bases at V and 4 bases at J; junction bases unmatched: 5. The CDR3 here is CASSTRTGVNEKLFF. The CDR3, as DNA: TGTGCCAGCAGTACTCGGACAGGGGTTAATGAAAAACTGTTTTTT.

This rearrangement joins TRBV6-6 to TRBJ1-5; tentatively, D is TRBD1 (6 bases). The CDR3 runs 14 residues. The V gene's germline CDR1 is MNHNY and CDR2 SVGAGI (reference sequence). Deletions cut 6 bases from V and 5 bases from J, with 14 bases between. The CDR3 DNA is TGTGCCAGCAGCAAACAGGGTACACATCAGCCCCAGCATTTT. Its protein is CASSKQGTHQPQHF.

This clone was counted once. The V call is TRBV19, the J call TRBJ2-2, with D perhaps TRBD1 (6 bases). V was clipped by 7 bases and J by 6 bases, with 18 bases between them. This CDR3 region has 15 residues. Germline assignment: CDR1 LNHDA and CDR2 SQIVND (reference sequence). The CDR3, as DNA: TGTGCCAGTACCAGACCTCTACCAGGGGCCGGGGAGCTGTTTTTT. Its translation: CASTRPLPGAGELFF.

J is TRBJ1-1 and V is TRBV9; tentatively, D is TRBD1 (6 bases). The CDR3 has 14 residues. Germline V gives CDR1 SGDLS, CDR2 YYNGEE. The V gene lost 3 bases and the J gene lost 1 base, with 10 bases spanning the gap. DNA of the CDR3: TGTGCCAGCAGCGGAGGACAGACGAACACTGAAGCTTTCTTT. This gives the protein CASSGGQTNTEAFF.

This rearrangement joins TRBV30 to TRBJ1-1; D ambiguous. This CDR3 is built from 11 residues. Looked up from germline, CDR1 is GTSNPN and CDR2 is SVGIG (reference sequence). Trimming took 2 bases from V and 6 from J, leaving 7 bases between them. The CDR3: CAWSLSSEAFF. As DNA, the CDR3 is TGTGCCTGGAGTCTATCTTCTGAAGCTTTCTTT.

This chain joins TRBV6-5 and TRBJ1-6; D is unresolved. The CDR3 loop spans 14 amino acids. CDR1 is MNHEY and CDR2 is SVGAGI in the germline V gene. The V gene lost 8 bases and the J gene lost 3 bases, with 11 bases spanning the gap. The CDR3 region is CASGGSVYNSPLHF. In DNA form, the CDR3 reads TGTGCCAGCGGAGGTTCGGTCTATAATTCACCCCTCCACTTT.

The gene calls are TRBV19 and TRBJ1-1, with D possibly being TRBD1 (6 bases). Per germline, CDR1 LNHDA and CDR2 SQIVND (reference sequence). Trimming left V 5 bases short and J 3 bases short, with 13 bases between. The CDR3 runs 14 residues. CDR3 region: CASSATGWDTEAFF. Written as DNA, the CDR3 is TGTGCCAGTAGTGCGACAGGTTGGGACACTGAAGCTTTCTTT. Full variable domain (missing parts from reference TRBV19 and TRBJ1-1): DGGITQSPKYLFRKEGQNVTLSCEQNLNHDAMYWYRQDPGQGLRLIYYSQIVNDFQKGDIAEGYSVSREKKESFPLTVTSAQKNPTAFYLCASSATGWDTEAFFGQGTRLTVV.

The V gene is TRBV3-1 (or the pseudogene TRBV3-2), the J gene TRBJ2-7, with D perhaps TRBD2 (5 bases). Germline V gene lookup returns CDR1 LGHDT and CDR2 YNNKEL (reference sequence). The CDR3 has 14 amino acids. With 4 bases removed from V and 10 bases from J, the gap between germline ends came to 20 bases. CDR3 in amino acids: CASSLTTGGAIQYF. In DNA form, the CDR3 reads TGTGCCAGCAGCCTCACAACCGGAGGAGCCATACAGTACTTC.

This chain joins TRBV19 and TRBJ1-5; 8 bases align to TRBD1. V shed 1 base, J shed 2 bases, and the junction held 1 base outside the gene matches. Germline CDR1 LNHDA, CDR2 SQIVND (reference sequence). This CDR3 is 15 amino acids long. The CDR3 region has the DNA TGTGCCAGTAGTATAGCGACAGGGGGCAATCAGCCCCAGCATTTT. The encoded protein is CASSIATGGNQPQHF.

This clone showed up just once. The chain carries TRBV6-5 and TRBJ2-5; the match to TRBD2 covers 7 bases. The V segment lost 5 bases and the J segment 7 bases; nucleotides outside the gene matches: 10. This CDR3 is built from 14 residues. CDR1 is MNHEY and CDR2 is SVGAGI in the germline V gene. The CDR3 DNA reads as TGTGCCAGCAGTCCCTCGACTAGCAGTGCGACCCAGTACTTC. The encoded protein is CASSPSTSSATQYF.

The rearrangement links TRBV7-2 to TRBJ2-3, with 11 nucleotides matching TRBD2. The CDR3 contains 17 residues. CDR1 is SGHTA and CDR2 is FQGNSA in the germline V gene. With V trimmed by 1 base and J by 1 base, 4 bases remained unmatched. The CDR3 bases are TGTGCCAGCAGCTTAGTAAAACTAGCGGGGGGCACAGATACGCAGTATTTT. Its translation is CASSLVKLAGGTDTQYF.

V gene TRBV30 combines with J gene TRBJ1-1; possibly TRBD1 for D (6 bases). The germline V gene encodes CDR1 GTSNPN and CDR2 SVGIG (reference sequence). The CDR3 spans 12 residues. V lost 4 bases to trimming and J lost 5 bases, with 11 bases between them. This chain's CDR3 is CAWKAGATEAFF. The CDR3 coding sequence is TGTGCCTGGAAAGCAGGGGCAACTGAAGCTTTCTTT.

This chain connects TRBV7-9 to TRBJ2-3, with 8 bases aligning to TRBD2. This CDR3 comprises 13 residues. Germline CDR1 SEHNR, CDR2 FQNEAQ (reference sequence). V was clipped by 11 bases and J by 5 bases; unmatched bases: 9. The CDR3 nucleotides read TGTGCCGGGGCGCGGGGGGTTGGAGATACGCAGTATTTT. Encoded protein: CAGARGVGDTQYF.

The rearrangement uses TRBV6-5 and TRBJ2-7; tentatively, D is TRBD2 (7 bases). V lost 7 bases to trimming and J lost 2 bases, with 18 bases between them. Germline values: CDR1 MNHEY, CDR2 SVGAGI. The CDR3 has 15 residues. CDR3 sequence: CASKRQVGGTYEQYF. The CDR3 bases are TGTGCCAGCAAACGACAGGTCGGGGGGACCTACGAGCAGTACTTC.